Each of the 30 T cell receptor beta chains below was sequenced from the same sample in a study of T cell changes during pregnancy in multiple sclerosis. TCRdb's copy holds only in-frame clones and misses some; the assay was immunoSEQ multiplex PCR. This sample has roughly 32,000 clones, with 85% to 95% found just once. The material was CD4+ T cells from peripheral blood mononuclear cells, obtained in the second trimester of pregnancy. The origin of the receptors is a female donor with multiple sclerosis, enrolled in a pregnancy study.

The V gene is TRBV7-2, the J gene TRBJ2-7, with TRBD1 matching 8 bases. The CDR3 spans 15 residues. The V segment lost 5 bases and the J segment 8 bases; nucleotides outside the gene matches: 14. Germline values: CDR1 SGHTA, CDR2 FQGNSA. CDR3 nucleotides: TGTGCCAGCAGCGCGCGTCCGGGACAGGCTAGACAGCAGTACTTC. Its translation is CASSARPGQARQQYF.

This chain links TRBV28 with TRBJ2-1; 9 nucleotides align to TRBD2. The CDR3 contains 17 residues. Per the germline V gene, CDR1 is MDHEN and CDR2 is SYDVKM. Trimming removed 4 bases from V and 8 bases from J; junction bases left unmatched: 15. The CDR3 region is CASSSPVRTSVFDEQFF. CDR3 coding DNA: TGTGCCAGCAGTTCCCCGGTAAGGACTAGCGTCTTCGATGAGCAGTTCTTC.

This chain's CDR3 is CAWKGDGGYTF. CDR3 nucleotide sequence: TGTGCCTGGAAAGGGGATGGGGGCTACACCTTC. The rearrangement uses TRBV30 and TRBJ1-2; the D gene is possibly TRBD1 (5 bases). The CDR3 extends over 11 amino acids. The germline V gene encodes CDR1 GTSNPN and CDR2 SVGIG (reference sequence). V gave up 4 bases and J gave up 8 bases, with 11 bases separating them. Combining the CDR3 with reference TRBV30 and TRBJ1-2 gives the whole variable domain SQTIHQWPATLVQPVGSPLSLECTVEGTSNPNLYWYRQAAGRGLQLLFYSVGIGQISSEVPQNLSASRPQDRQFILSSKKLLLSDSGFYLCAWKGDGGYTFGSGTRLTVV.

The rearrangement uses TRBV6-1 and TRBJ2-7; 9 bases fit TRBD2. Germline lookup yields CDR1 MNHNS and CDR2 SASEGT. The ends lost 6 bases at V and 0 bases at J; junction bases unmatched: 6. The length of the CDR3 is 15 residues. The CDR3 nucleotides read TGTGCCAGCAGCCAACTAGCGGGCTCCTCCTACGAGCAGTACTTC. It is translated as CASSQLAGSSYEQYF.

The CDR3 reads CASSSLAGAIFQETQYF. CDR3 bases: TGTGCCAGCAGTTCACTAGCGGGAGCAATCTTCCAAGAGACCCAGTACTTC. The chain joins TRBV27 to TRBJ2-5, with TRBD2 matching over 11 bases. The CDR3 loop spans 17 amino acids. V dropped 4 bases and J dropped 1; count of bases not matched to a gene: 8. Germline CDR1 is MNHEY and CDR2 is SMNVEV (reference sequence).

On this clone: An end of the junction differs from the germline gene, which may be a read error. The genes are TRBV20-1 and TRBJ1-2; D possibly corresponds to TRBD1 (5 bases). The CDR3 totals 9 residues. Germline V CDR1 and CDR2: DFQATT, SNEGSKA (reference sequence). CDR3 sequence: CSARSGAFF. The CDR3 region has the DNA TGCAGTGCTAGAAGTGGGGCTTTCTTC.

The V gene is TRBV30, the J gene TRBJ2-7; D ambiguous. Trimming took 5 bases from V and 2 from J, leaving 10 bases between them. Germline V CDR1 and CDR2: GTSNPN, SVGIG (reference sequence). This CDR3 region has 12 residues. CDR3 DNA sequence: TGTGCCTGGTCCCGGAGAACCTACGAGCAGTACTTC. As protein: CAWSRRTYEQYF.

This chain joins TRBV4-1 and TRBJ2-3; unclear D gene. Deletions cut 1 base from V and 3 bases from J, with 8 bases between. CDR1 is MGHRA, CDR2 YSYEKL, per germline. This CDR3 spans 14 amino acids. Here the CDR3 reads CASSQVLATDTQYF. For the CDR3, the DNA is TGCGCCAGCAGCCAAGTATTAGCAACAGATACGCAGTATTTT.

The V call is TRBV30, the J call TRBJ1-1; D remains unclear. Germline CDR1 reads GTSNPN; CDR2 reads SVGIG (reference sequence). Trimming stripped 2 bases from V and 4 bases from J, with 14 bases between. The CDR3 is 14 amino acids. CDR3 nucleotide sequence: TGTGCCTGGAGTCGCCTGGGCTTGGTCACTGAAGCTTTCTTT. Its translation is CAWSRLGLVTEAFF.

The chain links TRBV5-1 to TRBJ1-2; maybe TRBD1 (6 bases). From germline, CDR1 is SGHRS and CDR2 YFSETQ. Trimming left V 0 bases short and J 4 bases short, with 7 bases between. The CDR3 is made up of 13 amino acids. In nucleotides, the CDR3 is TGCGCCAGCAGCTTGGGGACAGTCTATGGCTACACCTTC. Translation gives CASSLGTVYGYTF.

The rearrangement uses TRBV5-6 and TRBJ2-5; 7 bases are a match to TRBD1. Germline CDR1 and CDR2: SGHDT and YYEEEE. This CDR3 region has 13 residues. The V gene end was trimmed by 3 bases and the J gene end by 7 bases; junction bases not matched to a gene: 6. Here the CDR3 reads CASSYTGAATQYF. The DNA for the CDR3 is TGTGCCAGCAGCTACACAGGGGCGGCGACCCAGTACTTC.

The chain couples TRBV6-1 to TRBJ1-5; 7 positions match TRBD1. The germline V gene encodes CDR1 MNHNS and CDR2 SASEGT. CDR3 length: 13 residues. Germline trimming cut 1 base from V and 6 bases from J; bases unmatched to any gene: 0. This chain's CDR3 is CASSEDRGQPQHF. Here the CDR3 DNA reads TGTGCCAGCAGTGAAGACAGGGGTCAGCCCCAGCATTTT.

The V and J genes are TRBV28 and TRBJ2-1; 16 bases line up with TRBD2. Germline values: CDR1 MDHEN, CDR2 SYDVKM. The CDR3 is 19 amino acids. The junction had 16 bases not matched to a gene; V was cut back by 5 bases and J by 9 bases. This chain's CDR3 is CASSPLPGTSGRVRGEQFF. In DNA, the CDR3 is TGTGCCAGCAGTCCCCTACCTGGGACTAGCGGGAGGGTTCGGGGTGAGCAGTTCTTC.

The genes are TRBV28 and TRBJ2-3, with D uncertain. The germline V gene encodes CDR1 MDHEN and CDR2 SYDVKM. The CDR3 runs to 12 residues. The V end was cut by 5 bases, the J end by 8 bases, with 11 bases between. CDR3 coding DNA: TGTGCCAGCAGTCCGTTTCCCAGTACGCAGTATTTT. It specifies CASSPFPSTQYF.

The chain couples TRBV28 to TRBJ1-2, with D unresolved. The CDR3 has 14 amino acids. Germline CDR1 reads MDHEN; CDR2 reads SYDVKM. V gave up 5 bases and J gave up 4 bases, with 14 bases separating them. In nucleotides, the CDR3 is TGTGCCAGCAGTCCAGGTGGCAGCCCCTATGGCTACACCTTC. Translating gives CASSPGGSPYGYTF.

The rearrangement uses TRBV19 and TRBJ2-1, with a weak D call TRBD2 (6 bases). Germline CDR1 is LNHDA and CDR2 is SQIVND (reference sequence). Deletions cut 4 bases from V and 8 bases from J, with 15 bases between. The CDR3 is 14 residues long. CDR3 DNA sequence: TGTGCCAGTAGTACCTGGGGACTTCGGGATGAGCAGTTCTTC. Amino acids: CASSTWGLRDEQFF. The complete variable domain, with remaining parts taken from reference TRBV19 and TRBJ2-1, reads DGGITQSPKYLFRKEGQNVTLSCEQNLNHDAMYWYRQDPGQGLRLIYYSQIVNDFQKGDIAEGYSVSREKKESFPLTVTSAQKNPTAFYLCASSTWGLRDEQFFGPGTRLTVL.

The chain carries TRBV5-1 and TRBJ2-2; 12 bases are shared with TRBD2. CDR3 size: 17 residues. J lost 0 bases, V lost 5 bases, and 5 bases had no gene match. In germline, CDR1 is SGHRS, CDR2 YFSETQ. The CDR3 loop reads CASRPGLAGTNTGELFF. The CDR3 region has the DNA TGCGCCAGCAGACCCGGACTAGCGGGGACGAACACCGGGGAGCTGTTTTTT.

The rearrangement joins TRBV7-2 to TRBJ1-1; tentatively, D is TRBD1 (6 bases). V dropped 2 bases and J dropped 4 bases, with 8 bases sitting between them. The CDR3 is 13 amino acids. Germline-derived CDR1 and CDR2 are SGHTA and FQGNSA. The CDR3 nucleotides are TGTGCCAGCAGCTTACAGGGGTTCACTGAAGCTTTCTTT. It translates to CASSLQGFTEAFF.

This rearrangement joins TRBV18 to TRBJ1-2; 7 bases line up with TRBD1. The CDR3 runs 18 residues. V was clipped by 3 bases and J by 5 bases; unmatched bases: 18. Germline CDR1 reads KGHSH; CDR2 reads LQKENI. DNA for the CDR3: TGTGCCAGCTCACCCGCCCAGGGGGAGGCTAACTATGGGTATGGCTACACCTTC. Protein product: CASSPAQGEANYGYGYTF.

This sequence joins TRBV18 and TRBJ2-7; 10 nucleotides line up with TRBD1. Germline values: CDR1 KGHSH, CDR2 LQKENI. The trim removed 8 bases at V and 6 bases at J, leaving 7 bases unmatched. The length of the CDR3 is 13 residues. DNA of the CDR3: TGTGCCAGCGCCGGGACAGGGGCCGGCGAGCAGTACTTC. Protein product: CASAGTGAGEQYF.

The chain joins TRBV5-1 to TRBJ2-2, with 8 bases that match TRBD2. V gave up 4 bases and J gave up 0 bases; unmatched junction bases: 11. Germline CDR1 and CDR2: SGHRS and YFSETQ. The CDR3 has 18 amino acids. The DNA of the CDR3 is TGCGCCAGCAGCCCTCGGGCTAGCGGGCAGGCGAACACCGGGGAGCTGTTTTTT. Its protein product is CASSPRASGQANTGELFF.

The CDR3 sequence is CASSGDRGGKTEAFF. The CDR3, as DNA: TGTGCCAGCAGTGGGGACAGGGGCGGCAAAACTGAAGCTTTCTTT. V and J are TRBV27 and TRBJ1-1; the match to TRBD1 covers 10 bases. The CDR3 loop spans 15 amino acids. CDR1 is MNHEY, CDR2 SMNVEV, per germline (reference sequence). Trimming took 5 bases from V and 5 from J; bases not matched to a gene: 8.

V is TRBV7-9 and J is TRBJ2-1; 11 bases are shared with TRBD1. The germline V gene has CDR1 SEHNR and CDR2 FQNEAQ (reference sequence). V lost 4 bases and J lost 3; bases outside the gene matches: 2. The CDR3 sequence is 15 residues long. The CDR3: CASSSGTGGYNEQFF. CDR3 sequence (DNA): TGTGCCAGCAGCTCCGGGACAGGGGGCTACAATGAGCAGTTCTTC.

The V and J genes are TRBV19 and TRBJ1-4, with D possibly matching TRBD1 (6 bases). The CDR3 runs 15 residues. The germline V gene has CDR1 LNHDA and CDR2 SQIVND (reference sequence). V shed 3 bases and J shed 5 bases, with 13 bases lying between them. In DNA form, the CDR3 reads TGTGCCAGTAGTATTGGGCAGGGGAGAAATGAAAAACTGTTTTTT. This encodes CASSIGQGRNEKLFF.

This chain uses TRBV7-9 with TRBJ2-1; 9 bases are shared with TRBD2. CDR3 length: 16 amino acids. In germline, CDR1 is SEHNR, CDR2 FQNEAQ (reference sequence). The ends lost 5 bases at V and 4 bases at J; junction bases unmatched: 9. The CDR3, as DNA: TGTGCCAGCAGCGAGCCGACTAGCGGAGGATACAATGAGCAGTTCTTC. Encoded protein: CASSEPTSGGYNEQFF.

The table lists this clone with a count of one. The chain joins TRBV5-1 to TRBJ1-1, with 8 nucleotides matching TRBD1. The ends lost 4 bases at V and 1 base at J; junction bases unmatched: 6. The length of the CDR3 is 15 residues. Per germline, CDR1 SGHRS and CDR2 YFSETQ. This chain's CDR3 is CASSTRGRTNTEAFF. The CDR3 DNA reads TGCGCCAGCAGCACCAGGGGGCGCACGAACACTGAAGCTTTCTTT.

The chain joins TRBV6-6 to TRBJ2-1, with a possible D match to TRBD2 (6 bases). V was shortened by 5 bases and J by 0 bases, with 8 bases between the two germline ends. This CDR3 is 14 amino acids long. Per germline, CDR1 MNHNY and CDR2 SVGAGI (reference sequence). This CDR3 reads CASSRLVSYNEQFF. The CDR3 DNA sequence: TGTGCCAGCAGTCGACTAGTCTCCTACAATGAGCAGTTCTTC.

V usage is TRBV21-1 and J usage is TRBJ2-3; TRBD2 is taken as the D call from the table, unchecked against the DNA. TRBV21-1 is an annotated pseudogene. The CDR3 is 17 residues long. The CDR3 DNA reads TGTGCCAGCAGCAAAGCGGATAGCAGCCCTAGCACAGATACGCAGTATTTT. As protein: CASSKADSSPSTDTQYF.

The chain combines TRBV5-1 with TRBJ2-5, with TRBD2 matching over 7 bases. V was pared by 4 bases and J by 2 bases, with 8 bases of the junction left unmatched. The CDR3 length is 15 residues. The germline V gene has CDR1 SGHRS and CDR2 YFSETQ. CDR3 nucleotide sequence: TGCGCCAGCAGCGGTAGCGGGTGGGGGCAAGAGACCCAGTACTTC. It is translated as CASSGSGWGQETQYF.

CDR3 DNA: TGCAGCGTTGTCGCAGGGAAGGGGGTGAACACTGAAGCTTTCTTT. Translating it yields CSVVAGKGVNTEAFF. The genes are TRBV29-1 and TRBJ1-1, with a possible D match to TRBD1 (6 bases). V dropped 4 bases and J dropped 0 bases, with 15 bases sitting between them. CDR3 length: 15 residues. Germline loops: CDR1 SQVTM, CDR2 ANQGSEA.